This T cell receptor (beta chain) was sequenced in a study of control samples from healthy donors and cancer patients. Sequencing was performed with immunoSEQ multiplex PCR; in TCRdb, only in-frame clones are kept and a portion is missing. The sample contains around 200,000 clones, approximately 95% of which appear only once. There are a few counts of this clone. The sequence derives from a man in his late teens or twenties in good health. Sequencing was carried out using blood.

CDR3 bases: TGTGCCAGCAGCTTGTCAGAGAACACTGAAGCTTTCTTT. Its protein is CASSLSENTEAFF. This chain links TRBV7-9 with TRBJ1-1; D not certain. CDR1 and CDR2 from the germline V gene are SEHNR and FQNEAQ (reference sequence). The CDR3 runs 13 residues. V was shortened by 3 bases and J by 1 base, with 6 bases between the two germline ends.